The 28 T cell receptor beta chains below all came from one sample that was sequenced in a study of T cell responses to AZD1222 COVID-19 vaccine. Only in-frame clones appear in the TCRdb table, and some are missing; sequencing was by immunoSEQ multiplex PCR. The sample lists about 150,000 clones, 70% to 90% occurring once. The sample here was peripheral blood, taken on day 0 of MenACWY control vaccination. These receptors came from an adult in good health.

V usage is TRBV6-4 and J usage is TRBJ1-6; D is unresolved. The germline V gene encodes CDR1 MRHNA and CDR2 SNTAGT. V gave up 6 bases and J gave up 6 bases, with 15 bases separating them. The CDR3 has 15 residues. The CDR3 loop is CASRALFSLNSPLHF. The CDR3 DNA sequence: TGTGCCAGCAGGGCCCTCTTTAGCCTTAATTCACCCCTCCACTTT.

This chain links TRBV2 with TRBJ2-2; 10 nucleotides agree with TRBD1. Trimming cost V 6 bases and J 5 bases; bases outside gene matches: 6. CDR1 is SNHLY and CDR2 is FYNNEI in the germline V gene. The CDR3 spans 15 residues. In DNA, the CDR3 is TGTGCCAGCAGCCTACGGGACAGGGGAACCGGGGAGCTGTTTTTT. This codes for CASSLRDRGTGELFF.

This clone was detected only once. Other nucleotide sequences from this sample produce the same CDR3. CDR3 sequence: CASSLDRVGTEAFF. CDR3 coding DNA: TGCGCCAGCAGCTTGGACAGGGTAGGAACTGAAGCTTTCTTT. V is TRBV5-1 and J is TRBJ1-1, with D maybe TRBD1 (6 bases). The CDR3 is 14 residues long. V shed 0 bases and J shed 5 bases, with 11 bases lying between them. In germline, CDR1 is SGHRS, CDR2 YFSETQ.

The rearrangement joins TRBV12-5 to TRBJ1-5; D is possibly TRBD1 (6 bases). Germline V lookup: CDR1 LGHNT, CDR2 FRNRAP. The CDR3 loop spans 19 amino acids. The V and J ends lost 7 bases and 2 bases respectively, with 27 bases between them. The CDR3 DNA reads TGTGCTAGTGCCCGACCGGAGGGGACAACTCTCCGGGGCAATCAGCCCCAGCATTTT. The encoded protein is CASARPEGTTLRGNQPQHF.

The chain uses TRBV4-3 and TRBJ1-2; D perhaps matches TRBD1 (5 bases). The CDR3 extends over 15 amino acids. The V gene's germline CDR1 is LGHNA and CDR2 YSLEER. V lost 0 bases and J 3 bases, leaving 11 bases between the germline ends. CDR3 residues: CASSQDPGSDYGYTF. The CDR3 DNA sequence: TGCGCCAGCAGCCAAGACCCAGGGAGCGACTATGGCTACACCTTC.

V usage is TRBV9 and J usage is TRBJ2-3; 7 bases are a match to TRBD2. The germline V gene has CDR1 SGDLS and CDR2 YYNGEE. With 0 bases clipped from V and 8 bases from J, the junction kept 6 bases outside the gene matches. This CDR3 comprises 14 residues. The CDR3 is CASSVVQREGTQYF. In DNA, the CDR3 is TGTGCCAGCAGCGTAGTACAGAGGGAGGGTACGCAGTATTTT.

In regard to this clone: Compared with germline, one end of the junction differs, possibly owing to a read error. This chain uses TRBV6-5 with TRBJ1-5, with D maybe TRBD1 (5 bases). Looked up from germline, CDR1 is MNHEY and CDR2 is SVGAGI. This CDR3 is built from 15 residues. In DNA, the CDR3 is TGTGCCACCAGTCCGGGGGGGTTTAGCAATCAGCCCCAGCATTTT. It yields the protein CATSPGGFSNQPQHF.

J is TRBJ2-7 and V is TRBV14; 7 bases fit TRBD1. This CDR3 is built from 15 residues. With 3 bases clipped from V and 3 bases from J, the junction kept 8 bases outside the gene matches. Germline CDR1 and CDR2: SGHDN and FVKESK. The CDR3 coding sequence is TGTGCCAGCAGCCAGAGTAGAGGGGGCTTCTACGAGCAGTACTTC. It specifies CASSQSRGGFYEQYF.

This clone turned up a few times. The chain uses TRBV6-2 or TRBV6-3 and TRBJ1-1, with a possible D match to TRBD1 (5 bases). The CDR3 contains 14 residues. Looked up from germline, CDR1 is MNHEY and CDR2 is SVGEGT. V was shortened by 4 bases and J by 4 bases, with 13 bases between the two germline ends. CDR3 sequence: CASSLQVGGTEAFF. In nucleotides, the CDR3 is TGTGCCAGCAGTTTACAGGTGGGGGGCACTGAAGCTTTCTTT.

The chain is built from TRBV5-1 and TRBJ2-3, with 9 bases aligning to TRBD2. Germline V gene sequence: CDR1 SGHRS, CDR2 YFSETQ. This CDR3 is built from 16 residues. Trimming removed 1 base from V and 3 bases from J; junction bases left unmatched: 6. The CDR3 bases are TGCGCCAGCAGCTTGTTAGCGGGGGAGGGGACAGATACGCAGTATTTT. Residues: CASSLLAGEGTDTQYF.

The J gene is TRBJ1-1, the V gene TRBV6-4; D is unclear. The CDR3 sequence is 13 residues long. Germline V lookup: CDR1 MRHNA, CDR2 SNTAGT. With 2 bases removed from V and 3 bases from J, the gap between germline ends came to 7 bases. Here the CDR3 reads CASSDPEDTEAFF. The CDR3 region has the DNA TGTGCCAGCAGTGACCCGGAGGACACTGAAGCTTTCTTT.

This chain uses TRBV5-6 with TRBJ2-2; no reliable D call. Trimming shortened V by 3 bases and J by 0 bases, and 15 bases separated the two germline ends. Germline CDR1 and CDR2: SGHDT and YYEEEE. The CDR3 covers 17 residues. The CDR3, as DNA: TGTGCCAGCAGCTCGGTAGAATCCATAACGAACACCGGGGAGCTGTTTTTT. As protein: CASSSVESITNTGELFF. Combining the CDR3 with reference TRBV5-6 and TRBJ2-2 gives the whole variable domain DAGVTQSPTHLIKTRGQQVTLRCSPKSGHDTVSWYQQALGQGPQFIFQYYEEEERQRGNFPDRFSGHQFPNYSSELNVNALLLGDSALYLCASSSVESITNTGELFFGEGSRLTVL.

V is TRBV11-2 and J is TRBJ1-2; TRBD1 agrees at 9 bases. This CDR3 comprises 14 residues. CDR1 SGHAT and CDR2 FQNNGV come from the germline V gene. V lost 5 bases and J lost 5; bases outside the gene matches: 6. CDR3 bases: TGTGCCAGCAGCGCAACCGGGACAGGGTATGGCTACACCTTC. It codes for CASSATGTGYGYTF. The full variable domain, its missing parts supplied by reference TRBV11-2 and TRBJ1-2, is EAGVAQSPRYKIIEKRQSVAFWCNPISGHATLYWYQQILGQGPKLLIQFQNNGVVDDSQLPKDRFSAERLKGVDSTLKIQPAKLEDSAVYLCASSATGTGYGYTFGSGTRLTVV.

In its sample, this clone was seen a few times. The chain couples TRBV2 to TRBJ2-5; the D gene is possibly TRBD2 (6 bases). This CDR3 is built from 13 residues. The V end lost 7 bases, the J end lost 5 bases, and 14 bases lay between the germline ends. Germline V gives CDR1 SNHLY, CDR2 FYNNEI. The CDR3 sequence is CASTGGGAETQYF. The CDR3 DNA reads TGTGCCAGCACCGGAGGAGGGGCTGAGACCCAGTACTTC.

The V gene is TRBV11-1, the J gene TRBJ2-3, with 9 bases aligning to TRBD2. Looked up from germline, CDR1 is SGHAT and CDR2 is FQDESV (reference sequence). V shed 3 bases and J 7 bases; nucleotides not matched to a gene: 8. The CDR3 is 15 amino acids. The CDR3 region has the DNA TGTGCCAGCAGCTTCCGTAGGGGGACTAGCTATACGCAGTATTTT. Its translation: CASSFRRGTSYTQYF.

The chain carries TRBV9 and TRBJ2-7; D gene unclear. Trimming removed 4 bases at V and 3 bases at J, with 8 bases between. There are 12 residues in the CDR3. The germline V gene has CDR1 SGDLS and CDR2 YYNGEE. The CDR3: CASSRPGYEQYF. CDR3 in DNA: TGTGCCAGCAGCCGGCCAGGCTACGAGCAGTACTTC.

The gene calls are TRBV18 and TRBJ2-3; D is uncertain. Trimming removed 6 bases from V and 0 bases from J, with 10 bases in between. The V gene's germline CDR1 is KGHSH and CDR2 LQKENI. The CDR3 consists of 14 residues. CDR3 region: CASSSSLSTDTQYF. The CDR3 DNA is TGTGCCAGCTCTTCCAGCCTTAGCACAGATACGCAGTATTTT.

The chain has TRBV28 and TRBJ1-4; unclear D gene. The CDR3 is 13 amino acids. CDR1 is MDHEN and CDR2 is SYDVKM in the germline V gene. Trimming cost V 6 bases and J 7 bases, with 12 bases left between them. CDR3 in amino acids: CASRPQIGEKLFF. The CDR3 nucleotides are TGTGCCAGCAGGCCCCAAATAGGTGAAAAACTGTTTTTT.

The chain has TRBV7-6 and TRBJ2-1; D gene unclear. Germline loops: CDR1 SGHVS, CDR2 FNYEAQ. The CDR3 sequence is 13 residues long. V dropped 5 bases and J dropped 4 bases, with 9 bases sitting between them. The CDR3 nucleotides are TGTGCCAGCAGCGTAAATTTTTACAATGAGCAGTTCTTC. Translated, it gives CASSVNFYNEQFF.

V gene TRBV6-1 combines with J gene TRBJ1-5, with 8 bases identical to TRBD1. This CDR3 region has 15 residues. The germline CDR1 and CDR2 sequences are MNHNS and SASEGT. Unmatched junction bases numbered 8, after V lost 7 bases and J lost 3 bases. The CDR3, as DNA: TGTGCCAGCAAAAAAACGGGACAGGACAATCAGCCCCAGCATTTT. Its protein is CASKKTGQDNQPQHF.

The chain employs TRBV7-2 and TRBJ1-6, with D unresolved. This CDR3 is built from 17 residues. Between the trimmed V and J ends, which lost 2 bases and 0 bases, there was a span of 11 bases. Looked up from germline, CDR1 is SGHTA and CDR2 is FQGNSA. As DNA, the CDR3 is TGTGCCAGCAGCTTAATCGGTCCGAGCTCCTATAATTCACCCCTCCACTTT. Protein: CASSLIGPSSYNSPLHF.

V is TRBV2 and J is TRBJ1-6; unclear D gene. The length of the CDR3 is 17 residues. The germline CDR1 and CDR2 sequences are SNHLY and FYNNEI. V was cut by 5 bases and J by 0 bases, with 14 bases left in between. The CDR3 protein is CASSRPLRVSYNSPLHF. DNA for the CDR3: TGTGCCAGCAGTCGACCCCTCCGGGTCTCCTATAATTCACCCCTCCACTTT.

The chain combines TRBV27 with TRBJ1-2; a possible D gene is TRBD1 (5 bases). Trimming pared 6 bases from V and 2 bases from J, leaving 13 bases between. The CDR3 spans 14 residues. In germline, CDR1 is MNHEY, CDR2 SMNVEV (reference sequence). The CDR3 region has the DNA TGTGCCAGCAGATATTCGGAGGGGAACTATGGCTACACCTTC. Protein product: CASRYSEGNYGYTF.

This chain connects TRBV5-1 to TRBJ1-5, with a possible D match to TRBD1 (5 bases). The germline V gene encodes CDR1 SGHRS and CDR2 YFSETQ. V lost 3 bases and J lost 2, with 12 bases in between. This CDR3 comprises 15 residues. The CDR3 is CASSSGLGGNQPQHF. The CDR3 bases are TGCGCCAGCAGCTCGGGGCTTGGCGGCAATCAGCCCCAGCATTTT.

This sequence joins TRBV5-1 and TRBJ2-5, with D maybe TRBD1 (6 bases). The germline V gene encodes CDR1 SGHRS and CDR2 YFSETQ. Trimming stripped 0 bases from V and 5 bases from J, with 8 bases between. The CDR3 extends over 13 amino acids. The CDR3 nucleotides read TGCGCCAGCAGCTTGGATACAGGGGAGACCCAGTACTTC. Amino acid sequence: CASSLDTGETQYF.

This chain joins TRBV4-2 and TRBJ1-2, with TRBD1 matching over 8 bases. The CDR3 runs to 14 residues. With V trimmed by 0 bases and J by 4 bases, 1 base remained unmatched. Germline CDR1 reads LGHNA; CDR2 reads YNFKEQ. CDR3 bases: TGTGCCAGCAGCCAAGACGGACAGGGCTATGGCTACACCTTC. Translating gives CASSQDGQGYGYTF.

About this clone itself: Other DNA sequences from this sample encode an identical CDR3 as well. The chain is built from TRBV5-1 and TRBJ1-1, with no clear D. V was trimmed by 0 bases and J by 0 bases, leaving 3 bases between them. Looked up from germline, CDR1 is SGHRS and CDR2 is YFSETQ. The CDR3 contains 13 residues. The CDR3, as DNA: TGCGCCAGCAGCTTGGTAGTGAACACTGAAGCTTTCTTT. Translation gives CASSLVVNTEAFF.

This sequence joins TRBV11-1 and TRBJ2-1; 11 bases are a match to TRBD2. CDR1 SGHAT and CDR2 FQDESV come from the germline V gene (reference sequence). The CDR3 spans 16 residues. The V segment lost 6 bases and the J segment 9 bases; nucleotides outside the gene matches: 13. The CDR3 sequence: CASSPLRLAGTGEQFF. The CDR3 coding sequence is TGTGCCAGCAGTCCCCTCAGACTAGCGGGAACTGGTGAGCAGTTCTTC. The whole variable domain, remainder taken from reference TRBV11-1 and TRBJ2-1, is EAEVAQSPRYKITEKSQAVAFWCDPISGHATLYWYRQILGQGPELLVQFQDESVVDDSQLPKDRFSAERLKGVDSTLKIQPAELGDSAMYLCASSPLRLAGTGEQFFGPGTRLTVL.